This passage covers 10 T cell receptor beta chains from one sample sequenced in a study of T cells in Graves' hyperthyroidism and ophthalmopathy. Amplification of TCR beta CDR3 regions used RNA as the template. During a first-round RT-PCR of the TCR CDR3, the HTBI primer set was used. TCRdb re-called the multiplex PCR reads through MiXCR, storing one row per CDR3 protein. The sample carries some 740,000 distinct CDR3 sequences, roughly 15% recorded once. Sequencing was carried out using blood. The receptors shown here come from a young woman with Graves' hyperthyroidism.

V and J are TRBV2 and TRBJ2-7; 9 positions agree with TRBD2. J was trimmed by 6 bases and V by 8 bases; bases with no gene match: 26. Germline CDR1 reads SNHLY; CDR2 reads FYNNEI. This CDR3 contains 19 residues. The CDR3 region is CASQEGGRLVAGGPGEQYF. CDR3 bases: TGTGCCAGCCAGGAGGGGGGGCGCCTTGTCGCGGGAGGGCCGGGCGAGCAGTACTTC. Full variable domain (remainder filled in from reference TRBV2 and TRBJ2-7): EPEVTQTPSHQVTQMGQEVILRCVPISNHLYFYWYRQILGQKVEFLVSFYNNEISEKSEIFDDQFSVERPDGSNFTLKIRSTKLEDSAMYFCASQEGGRLVAGGPGEQYFGPGTRLTVT.

Ten or more counts support this clonotype. The chain has TRBV7-2 and TRBJ2-7, with 8 nucleotides matching TRBD2. V gave up 5 bases and J gave up 3 bases; unmatched junction bases: 9. CDR1 and CDR2 from the germline V gene are SGHTA and FQGNSA. This CDR3 contains 15 residues. The CDR3 spells CASSVSGAEGYEQYF. Here the CDR3 DNA reads TGTGCCAGCAGCGTTAGCGGGGCCGAGGGCTACGAGCAGTACTTC.

This clonotype was picked up a small number of times. V is TRBV7-9 and J is TRBJ2-6, with D unresolved. V lost 5 bases and J lost 4, with 12 bases in between. This CDR3 has 15 amino acids. The V gene's germline CDR1 is SEHNR and CDR2 FQNEAQ (reference sequence). This chain's CDR3 is CASSPGWRGANVLTF. CDR3 coding DNA: TGTGCCAGCAGCCCCGGGTGGAGAGGGGCCAACGTCCTGACTTTC.

The V gene is TRBV6-1, the J gene TRBJ2-6; D call uncertain. The V gene lost 10 bases and the J gene lost 4 bases, with 23 bases spanning the gap. CDR3 length: 17 residues. Germline-derived CDR1 and CDR2 are MNHNS and SASEGT. The CDR3: CATPIPGVRGGANVLTF. CDR3 DNA sequence: TGTGCCACCCCGATCCCAGGTGTCCGTGGGGGGGCCAACGTCCTGACTTTC.

CDR3 residues: CASSLGAPSGELFF. Here the CDR3 DNA reads TGTGCCAGCAGCTTGGGGGCCCCCTCCGGGGAGCTGTTTTTT. The chain employs TRBV7-3 and TRBJ2-2; D possibly corresponds to TRBD1 (6 bases). The CDR3 length is 14 residues. Germline V gene sequence: CDR1 SGHTA, CDR2 FQGTGA. V lost 3 bases and J 6 bases, leaving 11 bases between the germline ends. The full variable domain, completed using reference TRBV7-3 and TRBJ2-2, is GAGVSQTPSNKVTEKGKYVELRCDPISGHTALYWYRQSLGQGPEFLIYFQGTGAADDSGLPNDRFFAVRPEGSVSTLKIQRTERGDSAVYLCASSLGAPSGELFFGEGSRLTVL.

CDR3 coding DNA: TGTGCCAGCAGCCAAGATCGGAATAATGAAAAACTGTTTTTT. Its translation: CASSQDRNNEKLFF. The V call is TRBV14, the J call TRBJ1-4; no clear D gene. The CDR3 consists of 14 residues. Germline assignment: CDR1 SGHDN and CDR2 FVKESK. V was cut by 0 bases and J by 4 bases, with 6 bases left in between.

The J gene is TRBJ2-7, the V gene TRBV6-1; 8 bases align to TRBD2. This CDR3 is 19 amino acids long. The V segment lost 6 bases and the J segment 3 bases; nucleotides outside the gene matches: 22. Germline V lookup: CDR1 MNHNS, CDR2 SASEGT. The CDR3 is CASRKGNRISGSTFYEQYF. Written as DNA, the CDR3 is TGTGCCAGCAGGAAAGGAAACCGGATCAGCGGGAGTACTTTCTACGAGCAGTACTTC.

J is TRBJ2-1 and V is TRBV27; tentative D call: TRBD2 (6 bases). Trimming removed 7 bases at V and 0 bases at J, with 13 bases between. The CDR3 is 15 residues long. Germline CDR1 is MNHEY and CDR2 is SMNVEV (reference sequence). CDR3 protein: CASTYGGSSYNEQFF. CDR3 nucleotides: TGTGCCAGCACCTACGGGGGAAGCTCCTACAATGAGCAGTTCTTC.

This clonotype was counted many times. The V call is TRBV7-3, the J call TRBJ1-1, with a tentative D call TRBD1 (5 bases). This CDR3 is built from 16 residues. In germline, CDR1 is SGHTA, CDR2 FQGTGA. Trimming stripped 0 bases from V and 5 bases from J, with 16 bases between. The CDR3 DNA sequence: TGTGCCAGCAGCTTAACTTCCCTGGGGGTAGGGACTGAAGCTTTCTTT. Its protein is CASSLTSLGVGTEAFF.

The chain combines TRBV24-1 with TRBJ2-1, with 8 bases lining up with TRBD1. Germline CDR1 KGHDR, CDR2 SFDVKD. This CDR3 comprises 19 residues. V lost 0 bases to trimming and J lost 2 bases; unmatched junction nucleotides: 11. The CDR3 loop is CATSDLRRGGQGTYNEQFF. CDR3 DNA: TGTGCCACCAGTGATTTGAGGAGAGGTGGACAGGGAACCTACAATGAGCAGTTCTTC.